This T cell receptor beta chain was captured in a study of T cells after yellow fever vaccination. Study observations and caveats: Weaker overall, the secondary response nonetheless peaked faster (day 5 versus 15).

This clonotype was observed at least ten times. Its target is unknown. Germline V CDR1 and CDR2: SGDLS, YYNGEE. Germline trimming cut 3 bases from V and 5 bases from J; bases unmatched to any gene: 8. The CDR3 consists of 15 residues. For TCR, cDNA came from 5'RACE template switching, which added a universal primer site and UMIs. TCRdb redid the calling of the 5' RACE reads with MiXCR, one entry per CDR3 protein. This table has around 100,000 distinct CDR3 sequences, more than 7.5% appearing once. The chain is built from TRBV9 and TRBJ2-1, with TRBD2 identical over 7 bases. Sequencing was performed on CD8+ T cells sorted from PBMCs, taken 45 days after the yellow fever booster vaccination. This clonotype originated in a man between 25 and 39 years old who received the YFV17D yellow fever vaccine. CDR3 region: CASSDSGNPHNEQFF. The CDR3 DNA reads TGTGCCAGCAGCGACAGCGGGAACCCCCACAATGAGCAGTTCTTC.